The 5 T cell receptor beta chains below all came from one sample that was sequenced in a study of blood T cell repertoires in COVID-19. The protocol was immunoSEQ multiplex PCR, while the TCRdb copy is restricted to in-frame clones and leaves out a portion. In the table there are 190,000 or so clones, more than 85% of which are singletons. Sequencing was performed on peripheral blood. All receptors come from a man aged 35-49 years with active or convalescent COVID-19.

The count of this clone is one. This chain joins TRBV10-3 and TRBJ1-6, with no clear D. The CDR3 covers 13 residues. Looked up from germline, CDR1 is ENHRY and CDR2 is SYGVKD. The germline V and J ends were trimmed by 4 bases and 6 bases, with 7 bases remaining between them. CDR3: CAISGSGNSPLHF. The CDR3 nucleotides are TGTGCCATCAGTGGGAGCGGTAATTCACCCCTCCACTTT.

This chain connects TRBV4-2 to TRBJ1-4; D call uncertain. The germline V gene encodes CDR1 LGHNA and CDR2 YNFKEQ. This CDR3 is 16 amino acids long. V was trimmed by 0 bases and J by 1 base, leaving 9 bases between them. CDR3 amino acids: CASSQEGGLTNEKLFF. Written as DNA, the CDR3 is TGTGCCAGCAGCCAAGAGGGCGGGTTAACTAATGAAAAACTGTTTTTT.

V usage is TRBV19 and J usage is TRBJ1-1; TRBD1 agrees at 8 bases. This CDR3 has 15 amino acids. CDR1 and CDR2 (germline): LNHDA, SQIVND (reference sequence). The J segment lost 1 base and the V segment lost 5 bases, leaving 6 bases of the junction unmatched. CDR3 sequence: CASSPGGEGNTEAFF. Written as DNA, the CDR3 is TGTGCCAGTAGTCCAGGGGGCGAAGGGAACACTGAAGCTTTCTTT.

V and J are TRBV7-6 and TRBJ2-1; the match to TRBD2 covers 7 bases. V lost 0 bases to trimming and J lost 6 bases; unmatched junction nucleotides: 20. CDR3 length equals 20 residues. Germline V lookup: CDR1 SGHVS, CDR2 FNYEAQ. The CDR3 is CASSLAVGTIGRGRPNEQFF. The CDR3 region has the DNA TGTGCCAGCAGCTTAGCGGTCGGGACTATCGGAAGGGGTAGGCCCAATGAGCAGTTCTTC.

This clone came up once. CDR3 amino acids: CAISDQGAEYEQYF. CDR3 nucleotide sequence: TGTGCCATCAGTGATCAGGGGGCAGAGTACGAGCAGTACTTC. This chain joins TRBV10-3 and TRBJ2-7; TRBD1 agrees at 8 bases. The CDR3 is 14 amino acids. CDR1 is ENHRY, CDR2 SYGVKD, per germline. Trimming at V came to 3 bases and at J to 4 bases, leaving 5 bases not matched to a gene.